A selection of T cell receptor beta chains follows, all from one sample in a study of cytomegalovirus exposure and HLA in healthy donors. Profiled with immunoSEQ multiplex PCR; TCRdb holds only in-frame clones, not every one. Found here are some 140,000 clones, around 73% of them singletons; the top ten hold 1% to 1.5%. Sequenced input: PBMCs. Receptor source: a man aged 50 to 59 in good health and CMV-seronegative. The CDR3 runs from the conserved cysteine through the conserved F or W. The D gene is left open where the match is weak. The listing skips clone size in some rows; elsewhere it reads once, few, many or a size class.

V gene	D gene	J gene	clone size	CDR3 protein	CDR3 DNA
TRBV15	TRBD2	TRBJ2-7	.	CATSINTGLADDLYEQYF	TGTGCCACCAGCATCAATACGGGACTAGCGGACGATTTATACGAGCAGTACTTC
TRBV30	TRBD2	TRBJ2-1	few	CAWSVGLAGANEQFF	TGTGCCTGGAGTGTAGGACTAGCGGGAGCCAATGAGCAGTTCTTC
TRBV29-1	TRBD1	TRBJ2-5	few	CSVDRGQGETQYF	TGCAGCGTTGACAGGGGGCAGGGGGAGACCCAGTACTTC
TRBV27	TRBD1	TRBJ2-7	.	CASNKQGYHEQYF	TGTGCCAGCAACAAACAGGGGTACCACGAGCAGTACTTC
TRBV19	.	TRBJ2-6	.	CASSPRVSGANVLTF	TGTGCCAGTAGTCCGCGGGTTTCTGGGGCCAACGTCCTGACTTTC
TRBV7-9	.	TRBJ2-7	once	CASSLVTGPYEQYF	TGTGCCAGCAGCTTAGTGACAGGCCCCTACGAGCAGTACTTC
TRBV7-6	.	TRBJ2-2	.	CASSQQEAGELFF	TGTGCCAGCAGCCAGCAGGAGGCCGGGGAGCTGTTTTTT
TRBV19	.	TRBJ2-1	once	CASSISRDSGNEQFF	TGTGCCAGTAGTATTTCGCGGGATTCGGGGAATGAGCAGTTCTTC
TRBV7-2	.	TRBJ2-7	.	CASSLGWARRNGQYF	TGTGCCAGCAGCTTAGGCTGGGCACGCCGCAACGGGCAGTACTTC
TRBV2	.	TRBJ1-2	.	CASSELQVNYGYTF	TGTGCCAGCAGTGAGTTACAGGTTAACTATGGCTACACCTTC
TRBV7-8	.	TRBJ2-7	few	CASSLGRLAYEQYF	TGTGCCAGCAGCTTGGGGCGCCTAGCCTACGAGCAGTACTTC
TRBV14	.	TRBJ2-2	.	CASSLRTSGGELFF	TGTGCCAGCAGCCTCCGAACTTCAGGGGGGGAGCTGTTTTTT
TRBV2	.	TRBJ1-3	.	CASSGLVHLGNTIYF	TGTGCCAGCAGTGGACTAGTTCACCTTGGAAACACCATATATTTT
TRBV4-1	.	TRBJ1-1	once	CASSQERLWGQAFF	TGCGCCAGCAGCCAAGAAAGACTATGGGGGCAAGCTTTCTTT
TRBV18	TRBD1	TRBJ2-1	.	CASSLGTGGGSYNEQFF	TGTGCCAGCTCACTTGGGACAGGGGGCGGCTCCTACAATGAGCAGTTCTTC
TRBV6-5	TRBD1	TRBJ2-3	.	CASSYGTGRPDTQYF	TGTGCCAGCAGTTACGGGACAGGGCGCCCAGATACGCAGTATTTT
TRBV5-1	.	TRBJ2-3	.	CASSPGLWSTDTQYF	TGCGCCAGCAGCCCGGGACTGTGGAGCACAGATACGCAGTATTTT
TRBV5-4	TRBD2	TRBJ2-1	.	CASSLSGKSYNEQFF	TGTGCCAGCAGTCTAAGCGGGAAATCTTACAATGAGCAGTTCTTC
TRBV6-5	.	TRBJ1-1	.	CASRGGRNTEAFF	TGTGCCAGCAGGGGCGGGAGGAACACTGAAGCTTTCTTT
TRBV5-1	TRBD2	TRBJ2-7	.	CASSLAGGIGIYEQYF	TGCGCCAGCAGCTTGGCCGGGGGGATTGGAATCTACGAGCAGTACTTC
TRBV15	TRBD2	TRBJ2-3	.	CATSRTSGITDTQYF	TGTGCCACCAGCAGAACTAGCGGAATCACAGATACGCAGTATTTT
TRBV30	.	TRBJ1-2	.	CAWTDTRARGYTF	TGTGCCTGGACAGACACCCGCGCACGGGGCTACACCTTC
TRBV10-1	.	TRBJ2-7	.	CASSEGRGFDEQYF	TGCGCCAGCAGTGAGGGTCGGGGTTTCGACGAGCAGTACTTC
TRBV5-6	.	TRBJ1-2	.	CASSLVGGGPNYGYTF	TGTGCCAGCAGCTTGGTCGGTGGCGGGCCTAACTATGGCTACACCTTC
TRBV21-1	.	TRBJ2-7	.	CASSKNTGGSSYEQYF	TGTGCCAGCAGCAAAAATACGGGGGGCAGTTCCTACGAGCAGTACTTC
TRBV7-6	TRBD1	TRBJ1-3	.	CASSLARQGSGNTIYF	TGTGCCAGCAGCTTGGCCCGACAGGGGTCTGGAAACACCATATATTTT
TRBV29-1	.	TRBJ2-1	.	CSAALALNEQFF	TGCAGCGCTGCGCTAGCGTTAAATGAGCAGTTCTTC
TRBV30	TRBD2	TRBJ2-7	few	CAWSPGLAGRYEQYF	TGTGCCTGGAGCCCCGGACTAGCGGGACGCTACGAGCAGTACTTC
TRBV7-8	TRBD2	TRBJ2-7	.	CASSLGTSGPYEQYF	TGTGCCAGCAGCTTAGGAACTAGCGGCCCCTACGAGCAGTACTTC
TRBV7-2	TRBD2	TRBJ2-1	.	CASSLSLLAGGEQFF	TGTGCCAGCAGCTTATCTCTTCTAGCGGGAGGTGAGCAGTTCTTC
TRBV7-2	TRBD1	TRBJ2-1	.	CASSLVGDSYNEQFF	TGTGCCAGCAGCTTAGTGGGGGACAGCTACAATGAGCAGTTCTTC
TRBV10-3	.	TRBJ2-2	few	CAISGADNTGELFF	TGTGCCATCAGTGGGGCAGATAACACCGGGGAGCTGTTTTTT
TRBV7-9	.	TRBJ2-5	.	CASSLAGGTRETQYF	TGTGCCAGCAGCCTCGCCGGGGGTACTCGAGAGACCCAGTACTTC
TRBV27	TRBD1	TRBJ1-1	.	CASSPRDRGPEAFF	TGTGCCAGCAGTCCAAGGGACAGGGGGCCTGAAGCTTTCTTT
TRBV10-3	.	TRBJ2-5	.	CAISRGRETQYF	TGTGCCATCAGTCGAGGGAGGGAGACCCAGTACTTC
TRBV5-1	TRBD2	TRBJ2-5	.	CASSLLAGAQETQYF	TGCGCCAGCAGCCTACTAGCGGGAGCTCAAGAGACCCAGTACTTC
TRBV4-2	.	TRBJ1-1	.	CASSREDRQNTEAFF	TGTGCCAGCAGCCGAGAGGACAGACAGAACACTGAAGCTTTCTTT
TRBV6-4	TRBD2	TRBJ2-1	.	CASSDTGTSGYNEQFF	TGTGCCAGCAGTGACACTGGGACTAGCGGGTACAATGAGCAGTTCTTC
TRBV28	TRBD1	TRBJ2-7	.	CASSSGQSSYEQYF	TGTGCCAGCAGCTCGGGACAGAGCTCCTACGAGCAGTACTTC
TRBV2	.	TRBJ2-1	.	CASTEEISRNEQFF	TGTGCCAGCACTGAGGAGATAAGCCGGAATGAGCAGTTCTTC